The 20 T cell receptor beta chains below all came from one sample that was sequenced in a study of OX40 agonist ivuxolimab in advanced cancers. Some clones are missing from TCRdb's copy, which holds only in-frame ones; the method was immunoSEQ multiplex PCR. The data show some 35,000 clones, with 70% to 80% seen just once and approximately 12% held by the top ten. Here the sequenced sample was CD4+ or CD8+ T cells sorted from blood, taken in a trial of the OX40 agonist ivuxolimab. These receptors were collected from an adult with an advanced solid tumor such as melanoma, head and neck, liver or kidney cancer.

The CDR3: CASSPWETQYF. In DNA, the CDR3 is TGTGCCAGCAGCCCCTGGGAGACCCAGTACTTC. The V call is TRBV7-9, the J call TRBJ2-5; D is unresolved. Germline CDR1 reads SEHNR; CDR2 reads FQNEAQ (reference sequence). V lost 5 bases to trimming and J lost 5 bases, with 6 bases between them. CDR3 size: 11 residues.

The rearrangement uses TRBV25-1 and TRBJ2-7; the D gene is possibly TRBD2 (6 bases). The ends were cut back, 3 bases at V and 3 bases at J, with 12 bases in the middle. The CDR3 covers 14 residues. Germline CDR1 and CDR2: MGHDK and SYGVNS. CDR3 coding DNA: TGTGCCAGCAGTGAGGAGGAGGGCCACTACGAGCAGTACTTC. Amino acid sequence: CASSEEEGHYEQYF.

The rearrangement links TRBV5-1 to TRBJ1-5, with D uncertain. Germline V gene data show CDR1 as SGHRS and CDR2 as YFSETQ. This CDR3 contains 15 residues. Trimming stripped 0 bases from V and 4 bases from J, with 11 bases between. The CDR3 region is CASSLAGQANQPQHF. As DNA, the CDR3 is TGCGCCAGCAGCTTGGCTGGGCAGGCTAATCAGCCCCAGCATTTT.

The V and J genes are TRBV9 and TRBJ2-3; 7 bases line up with TRBD2. V lost 0 bases to trimming and J lost 2 bases; unmatched junction nucleotides: 3. This CDR3 spans 15 amino acids. The V gene's germline CDR1 is SGDLS and CDR2 YYNGEE. The CDR3 DNA reads TGTGCCAGCAGCGTAGACGCGGGAGCCACAGATACGCAGTATTTT. Protein product: CASSVDAGATDTQYF.

The chain joins TRBV7-2 to TRBJ2-7; D could derive from TRBD1 or TRBD2 (7 bases each). Germline loops: CDR1 SGHTA, CDR2 FQGNSA. Trimming removed 1 base at V and 2 bases at J, with 12 bases between. The CDR3 sequence is 15 residues long. DNA for the CDR3: TGTGCCAGCAGCTTAGGACAGGGAGGGACCTACGAGCAGTACTTC. As protein: CASSLGQGGTYEQYF.

The V call is TRBV6-6, the J call TRBJ2-7; D perhaps matches TRBD1 (5 bases). The CDR3 sequence is 15 residues long. Trimming pared 4 bases from V and 0 bases from J, leaving 13 bases between. Germline V gene sequence: CDR1 MNHNY, CDR2 SVGAGI (reference sequence). CDR3 protein: CASSSGGADSYEQYF. The CDR3 DNA is TGTGCCAGCAGTTCTGGTGGGGCAGACTCCTACGAGCAGTACTTC.

This clone counts as medium-sized (0.01 to 0.1%). An end of the junction does not agree with germline; a read error may underlie this. The chain joins TRBV28 to TRBJ1-2; 7 bases match TRBD1. Germline CDR1 is MDHEN and CDR2 is SYDVKM. The CDR3 spans 12 residues. The CDR3 DNA reads as TGTGCCAGCAGTCCGGGGACAGTAAGCTACTCCTTC. This encodes CASSPGTVSYSF.

The rearrangement links TRBV6-1 to TRBJ2-3, with unresolved D. The germline V and J ends were trimmed by 6 bases and 6 bases, with 10 bases remaining between them. This CDR3 is 12 amino acids long. Germline loops: CDR1 MNHNS, CDR2 SASEGT. The CDR3 sequence: CASSLSRDTQYF. The CDR3 DNA sequence: TGTGCCAGCAGCCTGTCAAGGGATACGCAGTATTTT.

The chain joins TRBV7-2 to TRBJ2-3, with unresolved D. CDR3 length: 12 amino acids. Germline values: CDR1 SGHTA, CDR2 FQGNSA. Trimming stripped 3 bases from V and 1 base from J, with 2 bases between. The CDR3 loop reads CASSFGTDTQYF. In DNA, the CDR3 is TGTGCCAGCAGCTTTGGCACAGATACGCAGTATTTT.

This sequence joins TRBV7-2 and TRBJ2-3, with D uncertain. The germline V gene encodes CDR1 SGHTA and CDR2 FQGNSA. Trimming cost V 4 bases and J 0 bases, with 11 bases left between them. The CDR3 has 15 amino acids. The CDR3, as DNA: TGTGCCAGCAGCTCCCGGGTCTCAAGCACAGATACGCAGTATTTT. Encoded protein: CASSSRVSSTDTQYF.

Remarks on this clone: At one end the junction does not follow the germline gene, possibly because of a read error. The chain employs TRBV28 and TRBJ2-1; D is perhaps TRBD1 or TRBD2 (5 bases each). This CDR3 region has 17 residues. The germline V gene encodes CDR1 MDHEN and CDR2 SYDVKM. The CDR3: CASSWPGLWGSFNEQFF. CDR3 sequence (DNA): TGTGCCAGCAGTTGGCCGGGGTTGTGGGGGTCCTTCAATGAGCAGTTCTTC.

This clone has more than one count but fewer than ten. The V gene is TRBV19, the J gene TRBJ1-2; D is uncertain. The CDR3 has 12 residues. CDR1 and CDR2 (germline): LNHDA, SQIVND (reference sequence). With 6 bases removed from V and 8 bases from J, the gap between germline ends came to 13 bases. The CDR3 bases are TGTGCCAGTAGGGACCCGGCTCTCGGCTACACCTTC. Its translation: CASRDPALGYTF.

The chain links TRBV25-1 to TRBJ1-1, with a weak D call TRBD1 (5 bases). CDR3 length: 11 residues. The V end lost 7 bases, the J end lost 7 bases, and 10 bases lay between the germline ends. Germline values: CDR1 MGHDK, CDR2 SYGVNS. CDR3 bases: TGTGCCAGCACCAGGGACTTTGAAGCTTTCTTT. It is translated as CASTRDFEAFF.

The CDR3 reads CASSLSGGQGQPQHF. The CDR3 coding sequence is TGTGCCAGCAGCCTCTCGGGAGGACAGGGACAGCCCCAGCATTTT. The chain combines TRBV9 with TRBJ1-5; 8 positions agree with TRBD1. The germline CDR1 and CDR2 sequences are SGDLS and YYNGEE. The CDR3 has 15 amino acids. After removal of 4 bases from V and 7 bases from J, the junction contained 10 bases not matched to a gene.

This clone occurred once. The gene calls are TRBV2 and TRBJ2-5; D possibly matches TRBD1 or TRBD2 (6 bases each). The assigned J gene may be wrong: the sequence end matches TRBJ2-7 better. The CDR3 covers 13 residues. The germline V gene has CDR1 SNHLY and CDR2 FYNNEI. The CDR3 is CASKLGGTYEQYF. DNA of the CDR3: TGTGCCAGCAAGTTAGGGGGGACCTACGAGCAGTACTTC.

Concerning this clone itself: The same CDR3 arises from other DNA sequences in this sample as well. This rearrangement joins TRBV5-1 to TRBJ2-7; 12 bases line up with TRBD2. V lost 0 bases to trimming and J lost 4 bases; unmatched junction nucleotides: 2. CDR1 and CDR2 (germline): SGHRS, YFSETQ. The CDR3 covers 15 residues. The CDR3 DNA reads TGCGCCAGCAGCTTGGAGCTAGCGGGAGGGTACGAGCAGTACTTC. Its translation is CASSLELAGGYEQYF.

The chain combines TRBV11-2 with TRBJ2-7; possible D gene TRBD2, 5 bases. There are 15 residues in the CDR3. Trimming took off 3 bases at V and 2 bases at J, with 14 bases between the two ends. In germline, CDR1 is SGHAT, CDR2 FQNNGV. CDR3 in amino acids: CASSLSDRGTYEQYF. CDR3 nucleotides: TGTGCCAGCAGCTTGTCAGACCGGGGAACCTACGAGCAGTACTTC.

The table lists this clone with a few counts. The gene calls are TRBV10-3 and TRBJ1-5; D is unresolved. This CDR3 has 13 amino acids. The germline V gene has CDR1 ENHRY and CDR2 SYGVKD. V was pared by 10 bases and J by 0 bases, with 10 bases between. CDR3 protein: CATAGISNQPQHF. The CDR3 DNA is TGTGCCACCGCCGGCATTAGCAATCAGCCCCAGCATTTT.

This chain uses TRBV28 with TRBJ1-5, with a possible D match to TRBD1 (5 bases). Germline CDR1 reads MDHEN; CDR2 reads SYDVKM. Trimming pared 7 bases from V and 4 bases from J, leaving 14 bases between. CDR3 size: 14 residues. CDR3 coding DNA: TGTGCCAGCATTCCAGGGACGGGGAATCAGCCCCAGCATTTT. The encoded protein is CASIPGTGNQPQHF. Based on the CDR3 plus reference TRBV28 and TRBJ1-5, the full variable domain is DVKVTQSSRYLVKRTGEKVFLECVQDMDHENMFWYRQDPGLGLRLIYFSYDVKMKEKGDIPEGYSVSREKKERFSLILESASTNQTSMYLCASIPGTGNQPQHFGDGTRLSIL.

The rearrangement links TRBV6-1 to TRBJ2-7, with 8 bases aligning to TRBD1. The length of the CDR3 is 15 residues. The trim removed 2 bases at V and 6 bases at J, leaving 9 bases unmatched. The germline V gene encodes CDR1 MNHNS and CDR2 SASEGT. This CDR3 reads CASSEWGAGGGEQYF. The CDR3 region has the DNA TGTGCCAGCAGTGAATGGGGGGCAGGGGGCGGCGAGCAGTACTTC.